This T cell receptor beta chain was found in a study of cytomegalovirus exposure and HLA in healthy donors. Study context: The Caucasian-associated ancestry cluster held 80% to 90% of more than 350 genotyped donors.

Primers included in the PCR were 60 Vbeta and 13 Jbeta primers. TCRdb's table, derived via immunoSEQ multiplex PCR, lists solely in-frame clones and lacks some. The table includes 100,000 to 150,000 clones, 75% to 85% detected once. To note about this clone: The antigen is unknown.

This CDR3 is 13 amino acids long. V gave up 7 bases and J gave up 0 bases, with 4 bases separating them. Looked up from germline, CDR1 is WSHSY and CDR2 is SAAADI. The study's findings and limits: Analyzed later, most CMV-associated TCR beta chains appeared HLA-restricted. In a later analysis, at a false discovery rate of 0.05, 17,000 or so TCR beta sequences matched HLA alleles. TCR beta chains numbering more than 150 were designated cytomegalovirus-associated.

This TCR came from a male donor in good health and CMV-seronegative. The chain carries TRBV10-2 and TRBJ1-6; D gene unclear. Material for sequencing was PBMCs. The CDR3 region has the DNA TGCGCCAGCATCAGCTCCTATAATTCACCCCTCCACTTT. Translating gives CASISSYNSPLHF.